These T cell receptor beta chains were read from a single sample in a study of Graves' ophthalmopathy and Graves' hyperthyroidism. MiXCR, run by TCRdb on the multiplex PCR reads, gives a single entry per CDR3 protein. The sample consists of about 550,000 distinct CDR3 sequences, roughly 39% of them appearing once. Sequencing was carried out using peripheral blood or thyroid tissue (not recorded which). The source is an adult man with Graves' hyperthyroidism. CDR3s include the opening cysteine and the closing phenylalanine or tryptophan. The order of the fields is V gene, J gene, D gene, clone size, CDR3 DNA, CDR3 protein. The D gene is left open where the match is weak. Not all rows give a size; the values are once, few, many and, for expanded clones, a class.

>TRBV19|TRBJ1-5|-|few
TGTGCCAGTAGTACCCCCCCCGGGAATAGCAATCAGCCCCAGCATTTT
CASSTPPGNSNQPQHF
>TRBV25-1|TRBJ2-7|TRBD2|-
TGTGCTCTAGCGGGAGACGAGCAGTACTTC
CALAGDEQYF
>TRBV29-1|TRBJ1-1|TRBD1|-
TGCAGCGTAGCCGGGACAGGGGATATGAACACTGAAGCTTTCTTT
CSVAGTGDMNTEAFF
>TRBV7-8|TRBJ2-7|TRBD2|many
TGTGCCAGCAGCTTTTGGACTAGCGGGACGTACGAGCAGTACTTC
CASSFWTSGTYEQYF
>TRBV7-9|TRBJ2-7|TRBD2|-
TGTGCCAGCAGCCACGGGGGGACTCGCTCCTACGAGCAGTACTTC
CASSHGGTRSYEQYF
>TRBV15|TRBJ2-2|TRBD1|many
TGTGCCACCAGCAGGGACAGGGGCGGGACCGGGGAGCTGTTTTTT
CATSRDRGGTGELFF
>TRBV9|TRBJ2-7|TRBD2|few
TGTGCCAGCAGCGCCGCCGCGTCGGGACTAGCCCGCGAGCAGTACTTC
CASSAAASGLAREQYF
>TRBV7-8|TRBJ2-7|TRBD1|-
TGTGCCAGCAGCCCGCCCGGGACAGGGGGCTACGAGCAGTACTTC
CASSPPGTGGYEQYF
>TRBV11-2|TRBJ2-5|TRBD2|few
TGTGCCAGCAGCTTAGGAGGGCGGGGGCAAGAGACCCAGTACTTC
CASSLGGRGQETQYF
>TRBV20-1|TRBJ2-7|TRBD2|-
TGCAGTACTAGGGGGAGAGAAAGCGGGAGGACTTGGGAGCAGTACTTC
CSTRGRESGRTWEQYF
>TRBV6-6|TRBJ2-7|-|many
TGTGCCAGCAGCCGGACCGTAAGCCGTCTGGGATCCTACGAGCAGTACTTC
CASSRTVSRLGSYEQYF
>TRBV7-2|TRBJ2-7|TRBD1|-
TGTGCCAGCAGCCAATCCGGGACAGGGGCGCTCTCCCCCACCTACGAGCAGTACTTC
CASSQSGTGALSPTYEQYF
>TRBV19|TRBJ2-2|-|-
TGTGCCAGTAGTAACACAGGGAACACCGGGGAGCTGTTTTTT
CASSNTGNTGELFF
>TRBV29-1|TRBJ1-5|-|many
TGCAGCGTTGGTAGAGGGCCCAATCAGCCCCAGCATTTT
CSVGRGPNQPQHF
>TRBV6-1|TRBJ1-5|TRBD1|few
TGTGCCAGCATCGAGGGCAGGGGGGGACATAGCAATCAGCCCCAGCATTTT
CASIEGRGGHSNQPQHF
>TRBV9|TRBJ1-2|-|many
TGTGCCAGCAGCGTCCCCGGGGGCTATGGCTACACCTTC
CASSVPGGYGYTF
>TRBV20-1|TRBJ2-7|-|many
TGCAGTGCTAGAGATGGGGCAGCGAGCTCCTACGAGCAGTACTTC
CSARDGAASSYEQYF
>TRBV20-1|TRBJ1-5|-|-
TGCAGTGCTAGACTAGCGGGAGGTCGGGGTGAGCAGCCCCAGCATTTT
CSARLAGGRGEQPQHF
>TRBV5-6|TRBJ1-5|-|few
TGTGCCAGCAGCTTGGGGAGGGGGGATCAGCCCCAGCATTTT
CASSLGRGDQPQHF
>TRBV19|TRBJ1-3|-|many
TGTGCCAGTAGTCAACAAAGCTCTGGAAACACCATATATTTT
CASSQQSSGNTIYF
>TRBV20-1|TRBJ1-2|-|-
TGCAGTGCTAGAGATTGGACTGTTAGCAATGGCTACACCTTC
CSARDWTVSNGYTF
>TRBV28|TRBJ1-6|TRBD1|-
TGTGCCAGCAGTCCAGGGGGGACAGGGGCTTCACCCCTCCACTTT
CASSPGGTGASPLHF
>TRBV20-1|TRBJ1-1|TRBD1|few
TGCAGTGCTAGAGAAACTACAGGGGGCCTAATGACTGAAGCTTTCTTT
CSARETTGGLMTEAFF
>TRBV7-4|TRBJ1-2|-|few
TGTGCCAGCAGCTTTGAGGGAGGGGATGGCTACACCTTC
CASSFEGGDGYTF
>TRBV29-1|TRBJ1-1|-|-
TGCAGCGTTGACGTGGGGACGGCTGAAGCTTTCTTT
CSVDVGTAEAFF
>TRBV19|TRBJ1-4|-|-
TGTGCCAGTAGTAAGGGTAATGAAAAACTGTTTTTT
CASSKGNEKLFF
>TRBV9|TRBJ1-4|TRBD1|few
TGTGCCAGCAGCGCGGGACAGTACCCTGAAAAACTGTTTTTT
CASSAGQYPEKLFF
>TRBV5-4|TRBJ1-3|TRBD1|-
TGTGCCAGCAGCTTCGACAGGGGGATTGGAAACACCATATATTTT
CASSFDRGIGNTIYF
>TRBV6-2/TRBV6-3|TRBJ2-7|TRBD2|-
TGTGCCAGCAGCCGGACTAGCGGGGGCTTCGAGCAGTACTTC
CASSRTSGGFEQYF
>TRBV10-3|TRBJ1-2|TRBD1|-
TGTGCCATCAGTGAGTCGCTGGGACAGCTCTATGGCTACACCTTC
CAISESLGQLYGYTF
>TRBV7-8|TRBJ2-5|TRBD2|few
TGCGCCAGCAGCCAGGGAACCCGGGCTAGCGGGAGTTGGGAAGAGACCCAGTACTTC
CASSQGTRASGSWEETQYF
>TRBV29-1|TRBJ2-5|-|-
TGCAGCTTGGCCGCGGAGACCCAGTACTTC
CSLAAETQYF
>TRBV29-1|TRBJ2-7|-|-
TGCAGCGGGCTCACGACCATAAATAGTAACAATGAGCAGTACTTC
CSGLTTINSNNEQYF
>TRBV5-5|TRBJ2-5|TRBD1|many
TGTGCCAGCAGCGAGACAGGGTCAGAGACCCAGTACTTC
CASSETGSETQYF
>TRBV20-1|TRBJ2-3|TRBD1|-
TGCAGTGCTCTCCGGGACAGGGCAGATACGCAGTATTTT
CSALRDRADTQYF
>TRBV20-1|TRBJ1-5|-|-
TGCAGTGCTAGCAACAGGGTCGGGCAGCCCCAGCATTTT
CSASNRVGQPQHF
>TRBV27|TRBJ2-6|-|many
TGTGCCAGCAGTTTCGCATGGGCCAACGTCCTGACTTTC
CASSFAWANVLTF
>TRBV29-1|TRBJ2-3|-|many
TGCAGCGTTGAAGATCCCGGGGGCACAGATACGCAGTATTTT
CSVEDPGGTDTQYF
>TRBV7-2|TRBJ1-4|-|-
TGTGCCAGCAGCTTAGGGGGGGAAACTAATGAAAAACTGTTTTTT
CASSLGGETNEKLFF
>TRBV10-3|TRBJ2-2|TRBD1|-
TGTGCCCCGACCGACAAGGGACAGGACAACACCGGGGAGCTGTTTTTT
CAPTDKGQDNTGELFF
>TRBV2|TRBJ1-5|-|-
TGTGCCAGCCGGTCGCAGGGAAATCAGCCCCAGCATTTT
CASRSQGNQPQHF
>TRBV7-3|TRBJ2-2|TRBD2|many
TGTGCCAGCAGCTCCTACGGGGGGATGGAGACCGGGGAGCTGTTTTTT
CASSSYGGMETGELFF
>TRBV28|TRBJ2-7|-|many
TGTGCCAGCAGCACCTGGACCGAGCAGTACTTC
CASSTWTEQYF
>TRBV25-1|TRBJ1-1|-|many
TGTGCCAGCAGTGAATGGCTAGCCGGGGCTGAAGCTTTCTTT
CASSEWLAGAEAFF
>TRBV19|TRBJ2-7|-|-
TGTGCCAGTAGTATGCCCCCGGGATACGAGCAGTACTTC
CASSMPPGYEQYF
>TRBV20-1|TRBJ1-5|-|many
TGCAGTGCTGCCCAAGTGGATCAGCCCCAGCATTTT
CSAAQVDQPQHF
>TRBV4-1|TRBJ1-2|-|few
TGCGCCAGCAGCCTTTTGACAGCAGCTAACTATGGCTACACCTTC
CASSLLTAANYGYTF
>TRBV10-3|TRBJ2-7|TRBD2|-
TGTGCCATCAGTGGGATTAGCGGGACTCCATCGCAGTGCTTC
CAISGISGTPSQCF
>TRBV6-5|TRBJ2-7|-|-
TGTGCCAGCAGTTTATTGGGGACCGCCGGATCCTACGAGCAGTACTTC
CASSLLGTAGSYEQYF
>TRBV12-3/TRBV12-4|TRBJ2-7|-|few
TGTGCCAGCAGTTTACTAGACGGCTACGAGCAGTACTTC
CASSLLDGYEQYF
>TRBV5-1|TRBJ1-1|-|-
TGCGCCAGCAGCCTCACCGTCGGGGGCCTCGGATTGGTCACTGAAGCTTTCTTT
CASSLTVGGLGLVTEAFF
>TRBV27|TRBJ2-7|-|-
TGTGCCAGCAGCAAAACAGGGACCTACGAGCAGTACTTC
CASSKTGTYEQYF